One sample yielded the 8 T cell receptor beta chains listed below, sequenced in a study of cytomegalovirus exposure and HLA in healthy donors. Amplification used 60 Vbeta primers and 13 Jbeta primers. The repertoire was sequenced with immunoSEQ multiplex PCR; TCRdb's copy has only in-frame clones and lacks some. The sample has approximately 81,000 clones; around 68% are singletons. Sequenced: PBMCs. Receptor source: a man in his forties or fifties in good health and CMV-seropositive.

The rearrangement joins TRBV28 to TRBJ2-7, with 7 bases that match TRBD1. CDR3 length: 14 amino acids. The trim removed 0 bases at V and 4 bases at J, leaving 3 bases unmatched. Germline V gives CDR1 MDHEN, CDR2 SYDVKM. CDR3 residues: CASSLWDRIYEQYF. CDR3 coding DNA: TGTGCCAGCAGTTTATGGGACAGGATTTACGAGCAGTACTTC.

The J gene is TRBJ1-4, the V gene TRBV2, with D unresolved. In germline, CDR1 is SNHLY, CDR2 FYNNEI. The CDR3 totals 15 residues. Trimming removed 0 bases from V and 5 bases from J, with 10 bases in between. DNA for the CDR3: TGTGCCAGCAGTGAAGCTACTGTCAAGAATGAAAAACTGTTTTTT. Translated, it gives CASSEATVKNEKLFF.

The chain employs TRBV4-1 and TRBJ2-5, with D unclear. With 0 bases removed from V and 2 bases from J, the gap between germline ends came to 13 bases. Germline V CDR1 and CDR2: MGHRA, YSYEKL. The CDR3 covers 16 residues. CDR3 DNA: TGCGCCAGCAGCCAAGACTCCATAATAGCACAAGAGACCCAGTACTTC. Protein: CASSQDSIIAQETQYF.

The sample holds many counts of this clone. The chain links TRBV5-8 to TRBJ2-7; perhaps TRBD1 as D (5 bases). CDR3 length: 13 amino acids. Deletions cut 2 bases from V and 2 bases from J, with 8 bases between. The germline CDR1 and CDR2 sequences are SGHTS and YDEGEE. The DNA of the CDR3 is TGTGCCAGCAGCTTCAACAGGCCCTACGAGCAGTACTTC. Amino acids: CASSFNRPYEQYF.

This clone was counted once. The CDR3 bases are TGCGCCAGCAGCTCGGACGCGGGGAACCAGGGCTACGAGCAGTACTTC. Translating it yields CASSSDAGNQGYEQYF. The J gene is TRBJ2-5, the V gene TRBV5-1; possibly TRBD2 for D (6 bases). The tail of the sequence fits TRBJ2-7 better, so the J call may be wrong. This CDR3 region has 16 residues. Germline-derived CDR1 and CDR2 are SGHRS and YFSETQ.

In DNA, the CDR3 is TGCAGTGCTCCAGCGGGGTATGAGCAGTTCTTC. Amino acid sequence: CSAPAGYEQFF. The chain carries TRBV20-1 and TRBJ2-1, with 7 bases identical to TRBD2. This CDR3 spans 11 amino acids. CDR1 DFQATT and CDR2 SNEGSKA come from the germline V gene (reference sequence). The trim removed 5 bases at V and 8 bases at J, leaving 3 bases unmatched.

This clone was observed a handful of times. The V and J genes are TRBV28 and TRBJ2-7; 8 nucleotides align to TRBD1. From germline, CDR1 is MDHEN and CDR2 SYDVKM. The ends lost 2 bases at V and 0 bases at J; junction bases unmatched: 12. The CDR3 has 18 residues. The CDR3, as DNA: TGTGCCAGCAGTTTACTAATCTCGACAGGGGAGAGCTCCTACGAGCAGTACTTC. Its translation is CASSLLISTGESSYEQYF.

The chain carries TRBV7-9 and TRBJ2-7; unclear D gene. The CDR3 loop spans 12 amino acids. Trimming stripped 4 bases from V and 2 bases from J, with 6 bases between. The germline V gene encodes CDR1 SEHNR and CDR2 FQNEAQ (reference sequence). The CDR3 reads CASSYSAYEQYF. Here the CDR3 DNA reads TGTGCCAGCAGCTACTCTGCCTACGAGCAGTACTTC. Variable domain in full (rest from reference TRBV7-9 and TRBJ2-7): DTGVSQNPRHKITKRGQNVTFRCDPISEHNRLYWYRQTLGQGPEFLTYFQNEAQLEKSRLLSDRFSAERPKGSFSTLEIQRTEQGDSAMYLCASSYSAYEQYFGPGTRLTVT.